One and the same sample provided the 24 T cell receptor beta chains below, sequenced in a study of cytomegalovirus exposure and HLA in healthy donors. PCR employed 60 Vbeta and 13 Jbeta primers. Measured with immunoSEQ multiplex PCR; TCRdb has only the in-frame clones, and not every one. This sample has around 100,000 clones, with 10% found just once. Sequenced: PBMCs. The receptors come from a man aged 35 to 55 in good health and CMV-seropositive.

This clone has more than one count but fewer than ten. The chain joins TRBV27 to TRBJ2-3; 7 bases are shared with TRBD1. The germline gives CDR1 MNHEY, CDR2 SMNVEV (reference sequence). The ends lost 0 bases at V and 13 bases at J; junction bases unmatched: 13. The CDR3 sequence is 15 residues long. The CDR3 bases are TGTGCCAGCAGTTTATCGACGGCTAGCAGGGGGTTGGAGTATTTT. This gives the protein CASSLSTASRGLEYF.

This clone appeared a few times. The chain carries TRBV30 and TRBJ1-5; D may be TRBD1 (6 bases). Trimming removed 2 bases at V and 0 bases at J, with 11 bases between. This CDR3 has 15 amino acids. CDR1 and CDR2 from the germline V gene are GTSNPN and SVGIG (reference sequence). CDR3 DNA sequence: TGTGCCTGGAGTCCTCCGGGACATAGCAATCAGCCCCAGCATTTT. Translated, it gives CAWSPPGHSNQPQHF.

This chain links TRBV7-6 with TRBJ2-1, with 10 bases lining up with TRBD2. Germline CDR1 SGHVS, CDR2 FNYEAQ. This CDR3 comprises 15 residues. The junction had 5 bases not matched to a gene; V was cut back by 1 base and J by 8 bases. CDR3 residues: CASSLEREGLDEQFF. The CDR3 nucleotides are TGTGCCAGCAGCTTAGAGCGGGAGGGCCTGGATGAGCAGTTCTTC.

The chain employs TRBV28 and TRBJ1-5, with TRBD1 identical over 7 bases. The CDR3 runs to 13 residues. Trimming cost V 6 bases and J 6 bases; bases outside gene matches: 5. Germline CDR1 is MDHEN and CDR2 is SYDVKM. CDR3 nucleotides: TGTGCCAGCAGCGGAGGGGGCAGTCAGCCCCAGCATTTT. This codes for CASSGGGSQPQHF.

This clone was counted a few times. CDR3 sequence (DNA): TGTGCCAGCACCCTATCGGGACACTATTACGAGCAGTACTTC. This sequence encodes CASTLSGHYYEQYF. This chain joins TRBV7-8 and TRBJ2-7, with a tentative D call TRBD1 (6 bases). This CDR3 contains 14 residues. Germline CDR1 is SGHVS and CDR2 is FQNEAQ. V was clipped by 7 bases and J by 4 bases, with 17 bases between them.

This clone was recorded a few times. The rearrangement uses TRBV30 and TRBJ1-2, with unresolved D. The ends were cut back, 4 bases at V and 9 bases at J, with 3 bases in the middle. CDR3 size: 8 residues. CDR1 GTSNPN and CDR2 SVGIG come from the germline V gene (reference sequence). Written as DNA, the CDR3 is TGTGCCTGGAACAGCTACACCTTC. It specifies CAWNSYTF.

In this sample, this clone turned up a few times. This chain connects TRBV15 to TRBJ2-1; D gene ambiguous. V was clipped by 0 bases and J by 7 bases, with 16 bases between them. CDR3 length: 16 amino acids. Germline V gene data show CDR1 as LNHNV and CDR2 as YYDKDF (reference sequence). The DNA for the CDR3 is TGTGCCACCAGCAGAGATACGGAGAGCCCATCGAATGAGCAGTTCTTC. Residues: CATSRDTESPSNEQFF.

Comments on this clone: Other DNA sequences from this sample encode an identical CDR3 as well. The V call is TRBV19, the J call TRBJ1-5; 9 bases fit TRBD1. V dropped 10 bases and J dropped 4; count of bases not matched to a gene: 11. The CDR3 spans 15 residues. CDR1 is LNHDA and CDR2 is SQIVND in the germline V gene (reference sequence). CDR3 sequence reads: CATARTGVLNQPQHF. CDR3 nucleotide sequence: TGTGCCACAGCCAGGACAGGGGTCTTAAATCAGCCCCAGCATTTT.

The chain combines TRBV13 with TRBJ2-7; D is perhaps TRBD2 (6 bases). CDR1 PRHDT and CDR2 FYEKMQ come from the germline V gene (reference sequence). Trimming removed 6 bases from V and 2 bases from J, with 17 bases in between. This CDR3 has 15 amino acids. CDR3 DNA sequence: TGTGCCAGCAGTCAGCCGACCGGGAGACCCTACGAGCAGTACTTC. This encodes CASSQPTGRPYEQYF. Based on the CDR3 plus reference TRBV13 and TRBJ2-7, the full variable domain is AAGVIQSPRHLIKEKRETATLKCYPIPRHDTVYWYQQGPGQDPQFLISFYEKMQSDKGSIPDRFSAQQFSDYHSELNMSSLELGDSALYFCASSQPTGRPYEQYFGPGTRLTVT.

The chain employs TRBV6-5 and TRBJ1-2, with D tentatively TRBD1 (6 bases). With 6 bases removed from V and 8 bases from J, the gap between germline ends came to 16 bases. This CDR3 contains 13 residues. Germline-derived CDR1 and CDR2 are MNHEY and SVGAGI. CDR3 in DNA: TGTGCCAGCAGCCGTACACAGGGAAGGGGCTACACCTTC. It translates to CASSRTQGRGYTF.

This clone was seen a few times. This chain joins TRBV5-1 and TRBJ2-3; D is unresolved. The CDR3 runs 16 residues. With 0 bases removed from V and 0 bases from J, the gap between germline ends came to 11 bases. Per germline, CDR1 SGHRS and CDR2 YFSETQ. The CDR3 coding sequence is TGCGCCAGCAGCTTGGCCTCCAGCGCCAGCACAGATACGCAGTATTTT. Translating gives CASSLASSASTDTQYF.

This chain connects TRBV7-9 to TRBJ2-7; 7 nucleotides match TRBD2. V lost 4 bases, J lost 0 bases, and 12 bases stayed unmatched. Per germline, CDR1 SEHNR and CDR2 FQNEAQ (reference sequence). The CDR3 totals 17 residues. This CDR3 reads CASSSKGLDWSSYEQYF. The CDR3 bases are TGTGCCAGCAGCTCCAAAGGACTAGATTGGTCCTCCTACGAGCAGTACTTC.

CDR3 protein: CASSRMDRVGETQYF. In DNA, the CDR3 is TGTGCCAGCAGCCGCATGGACAGGGTAGGCGAGACCCAGTACTTC. The chain couples TRBV11-2 to TRBJ2-5, with TRBD1 matching over 8 bases. Germline CDR1 reads SGHAT; CDR2 reads FQNNGV. The CDR3 length is 15 residues. J gave up 5 bases and V 5 bases, and 10 bases lay outside the gene matches.

This clone was counted a few times. The chain uses TRBV29-1 and TRBJ2-5, with D maybe TRBD1 (5 bases). CDR1 SQVTM and CDR2 ANQGSEA come from the germline V gene. Trimming shortened V by 6 bases and J by 4 bases, and 15 bases separated the two germline ends. This CDR3 has 13 residues. The CDR3 region has the DNA TGCAGCGTATTAAGGGGCATGGGAGAGACCCAGTACTTC. This encodes CSVLRGMGETQYF.

The table lists this clone with a few counts. The rearrangement links TRBV27 to TRBJ2-7; 7 bases line up with TRBD2. The CDR3 runs to 15 residues. CDR1 and CDR2 (germline): MNHEY, SMNVEV (reference sequence). The junction had 7 bases not matched to a gene; V was cut back by 5 bases and J by 0 bases. For the CDR3, the DNA is TGTGCCAGCAGTCCCACTAGCGCTAACTCCTACGAGCAGTACTTC. Residues: CASSPTSANSYEQYF.

This clone has just a few counts. The genes are TRBV28 and TRBJ1-5; TRBD1 matches 10 bases. The CDR3 has 14 residues. With V trimmed by 2 bases and J by 5 bases, 0 bases remained unmatched. Looked up from germline, CDR1 is MDHEN and CDR2 is SYDVKM. Here the CDR3 DNA reads TGTGCCAGCAGTTTAGGGACAGGGGATCAGCCCCAGCATTTT. It codes for CASSLGTGDQPQHF. Complete variable domain (other parts from reference TRBV28 and TRBJ1-5): DVKVTQSSRYLVKRTGEKVFLECVQDMDHENMFWYRQDPGLGLRLIYFSYDVKMKEKGDIPEGYSVSREKKERFSLILESASTNQTSMYLCASSLGTGDQPQHFGDGTRLSIL.

V gene TRBV10-2 combines with J gene TRBJ2-7; 13 bases agree with TRBD2. The CDR3 consists of 18 residues. Germline lookup yields CDR1 WSHSY and CDR2 SAAADI. The junction had 15 bases not matched to a gene; V was cut back by 5 bases and J by 5 bases. CDR3 nucleotide sequence: TGCGCCAGCAGTCTCCCTAGGACTAGCGGGAGAAAAGAACACGAGCAGTACTTC. It is translated as CASSLPRTSGRKEHEQYF.

This clone was seen a handful of times. This rearrangement joins TRBV13 to TRBJ2-1, with 7 bases lining up with TRBD1. Germline V gene lookup returns CDR1 PRHDT and CDR2 FYEKMQ (reference sequence). V dropped 4 bases and J dropped 8; count of bases not matched to a gene: 17. The CDR3 consists of 17 residues. CDR3 region: CASSSAEGTGARDEQFF. The CDR3 DNA follows: TGTGCCAGCAGCTCTGCCGAGGGTACAGGGGCGAGGGATGAGCAGTTCTTC.

There are a few counts of this clone. The chain employs TRBV4-2 and TRBJ2-7; 9 positions agree with TRBD2. The CDR3 spans 17 residues. J gave up 3 bases and V 0 bases, and 9 bases lay outside the gene matches. The V gene's germline CDR1 is LGHNA and CDR2 YNFKEQ. The DNA of the CDR3 is TGTGCCAGCAGCCAAGACCTGATTGGCGGGAGGGACTACGAGCAGTACTTC. Protein: CASSQDLIGGRDYEQYF.

The gene calls are TRBV27 and TRBJ1-2, with 7 nucleotides matching TRBD1. The CDR3 extends over 16 amino acids. Losses at the gene ends were 5 bases for V and 2 bases for J; bases not matched to a gene: 11. Per the germline V gene, CDR1 is MNHEY and CDR2 is SMNVEV (reference sequence). CDR3 nucleotide sequence: TGTGCCAGCAGTCCATTACAGGGGCCGTCCAACTATGGCTACACCTTC. Residues: CASSPLQGPSNYGYTF.

The CDR3 sequence is CASSPSTSGSYEQYF. CDR3 coding DNA: TGTGCCAGCAGTCCTTCGACTAGCGGCTCCTACGAGCAGTACTTC. J is TRBJ2-7 and V is TRBV6-5; 9 bases line up with TRBD2. The CDR3 extends over 15 amino acids. CDR1 MNHEY and CDR2 SVGAGI come from the germline V gene. V was pared by 5 bases and J by 0 bases, with 5 bases of the junction left unmatched.

A few counts support this clone. This rearrangement joins TRBV7-9 to TRBJ2-3; D gene unclear. Trimming removed 5 bases at V and 0 bases at J, with 9 bases between. Germline V gene lookup returns CDR1 SEHNR and CDR2 FQNEAQ (reference sequence). This CDR3 is built from 14 residues. The DNA of the CDR3 is TGTGCCAGCAGCGCCCCCACTAGCACAGATACGCAGTATTTT. Its translation: CASSAPTSTDTQYF.

V is TRBV28 and J is TRBJ2-5, with D possibly matching TRBD1 (6 bases). The better agreement between TRBJ2-7 and the DNA end casts doubt on the J call. CDR3 length: 13 residues. The V gene's germline CDR1 is MDHEN and CDR2 SYDVKM. The CDR3 bases are TGTGCCAGTATATCGGGACAAACCTACGAGCAGTACTTC. It is translated as CASISGQTYEQYF.

This clone has only a few counts. The chain couples TRBV19 to TRBJ1-1, with 8 bases fitting TRBD1. Germline V gene lookup returns CDR1 LNHDA and CDR2 SQIVND (reference sequence). V shed 3 bases and J 5 bases; nucleotides not matched to a gene: 5. The CDR3 totals 14 residues. The CDR3 spells CASSIGQGWTEAFF. The DNA for the CDR3 is TGTGCCAGTAGTATTGGACAGGGTTGGACTGAAGCTTTCTTT. The complete variable domain, with remaining parts taken from reference TRBV19 and TRBJ1-1, reads DGGITQSPKYLFRKEGQNVTLSCEQNLNHDAMYWYRQDPGQGLRLIYYSQIVNDFQKGDIAEGYSVSREKKESFPLTVTSAQKNPTAFYLCASSIGQGWTEAFFGQGTRLTVV.